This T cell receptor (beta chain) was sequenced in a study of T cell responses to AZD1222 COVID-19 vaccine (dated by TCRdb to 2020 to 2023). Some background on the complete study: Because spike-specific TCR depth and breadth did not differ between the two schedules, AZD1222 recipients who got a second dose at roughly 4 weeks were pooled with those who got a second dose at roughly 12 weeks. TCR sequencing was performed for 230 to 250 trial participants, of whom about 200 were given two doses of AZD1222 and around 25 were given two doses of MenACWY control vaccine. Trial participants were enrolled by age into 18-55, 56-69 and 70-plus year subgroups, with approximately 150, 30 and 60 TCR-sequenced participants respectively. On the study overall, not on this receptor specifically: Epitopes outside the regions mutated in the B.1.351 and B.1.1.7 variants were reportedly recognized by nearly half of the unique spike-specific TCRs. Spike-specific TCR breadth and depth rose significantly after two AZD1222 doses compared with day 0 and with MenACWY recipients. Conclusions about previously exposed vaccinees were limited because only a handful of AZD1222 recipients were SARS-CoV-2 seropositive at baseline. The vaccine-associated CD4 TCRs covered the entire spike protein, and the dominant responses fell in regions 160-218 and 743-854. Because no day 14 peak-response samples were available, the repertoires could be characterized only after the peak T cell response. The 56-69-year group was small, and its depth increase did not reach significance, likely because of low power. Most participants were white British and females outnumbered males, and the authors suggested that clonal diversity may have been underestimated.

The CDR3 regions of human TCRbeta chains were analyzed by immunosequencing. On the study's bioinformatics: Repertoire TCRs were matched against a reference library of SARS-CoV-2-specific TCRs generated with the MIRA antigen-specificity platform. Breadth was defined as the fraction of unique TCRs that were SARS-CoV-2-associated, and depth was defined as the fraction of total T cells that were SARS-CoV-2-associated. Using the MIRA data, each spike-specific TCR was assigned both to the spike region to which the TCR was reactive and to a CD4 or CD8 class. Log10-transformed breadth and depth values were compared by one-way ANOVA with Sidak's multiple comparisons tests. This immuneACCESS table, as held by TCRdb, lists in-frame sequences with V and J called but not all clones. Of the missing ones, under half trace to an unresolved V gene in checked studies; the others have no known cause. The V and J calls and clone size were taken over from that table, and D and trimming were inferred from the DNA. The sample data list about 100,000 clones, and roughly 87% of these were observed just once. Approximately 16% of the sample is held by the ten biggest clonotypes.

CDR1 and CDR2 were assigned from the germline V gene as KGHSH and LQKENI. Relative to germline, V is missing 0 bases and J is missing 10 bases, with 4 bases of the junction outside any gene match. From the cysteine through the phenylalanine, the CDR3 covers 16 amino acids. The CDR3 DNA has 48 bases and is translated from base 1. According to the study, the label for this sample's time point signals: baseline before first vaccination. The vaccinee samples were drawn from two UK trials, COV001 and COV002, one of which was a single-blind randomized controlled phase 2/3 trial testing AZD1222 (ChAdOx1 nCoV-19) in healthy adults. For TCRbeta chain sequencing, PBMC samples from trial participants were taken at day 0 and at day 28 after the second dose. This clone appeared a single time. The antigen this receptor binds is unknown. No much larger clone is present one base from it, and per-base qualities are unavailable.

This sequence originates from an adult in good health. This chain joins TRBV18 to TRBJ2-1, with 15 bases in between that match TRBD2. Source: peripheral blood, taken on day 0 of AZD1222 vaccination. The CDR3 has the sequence CASSPPGLAGGYEQFF. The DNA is TGTGCCAGCTCACCACCGGGACTAGCGGGAGGATACGAGCAGTTCTTC.